Listed here are 23 T cell receptor beta chains from one sample, sequenced in a study of shared clonotypes between healthy human individuals. Sequenced by immunoSEQ multiplex PCR; TCRdb stores in-frame clones only, minus some. The repertoire holds under 650,000 clones, with 90% to 96% as singletons. The sequencing sample was made of naive CD4+ T cells sorted from blood. Subset given: CD45RA+ positively selected. The receptors shown here come from a woman aged 25 to 39 in good health.

This clone was counted a single time. J is TRBJ2-5 and V is TRBV28, with TRBD2 matching over 8 bases. After removal of 4 bases from V and 5 bases from J, the junction contained 9 bases not matched to a gene. This CDR3 comprises 15 residues. Germline values: CDR1 MDHEN, CDR2 SYDVKM. CDR3 sequence reads: CASSSILASGETQYF. Written as DNA, the CDR3 is TGTGCCAGCAGTTCCATTCTCGCTAGCGGGGAGACCCAGTACTTC. Supplemented by reference TRBV28 and TRBJ2-5, the full variable domain reads DVKVTQSSRYLVKRTGEKVFLECVQDMDHENMFWYRQDPGLGLRLIYFSYDVKMKEKGDIPEGYSVSREKKERFSLILESASTNQTSMYLCASSSILASGETQYFGPGTRLLVL.

The chain couples TRBV27 to TRBJ2-7; weak D call: TRBD1 (7 bases). The germline CDR1 and CDR2 sequences are MNHEY and SMNVEV (reference sequence). V gave up 5 bases and J gave up 1 base, with 12 bases separating them. This CDR3 region has 14 residues. CDR3 residues: CASSISGGSYEQYF. CDR3 DNA sequence: TGTGCCAGCAGTATCTCAGGGGGGTCCTACGAGCAGTACTTC.

The chain is built from TRBV4-2 and TRBJ2-2, with a possible D match to TRBD2 (6 bases). The CDR3 spans 16 residues. Germline loops: CDR1 LGHNA, CDR2 YNFKEQ. V shed 0 bases and J shed 1 base, with 9 bases lying between them. Here the CDR3 DNA reads TGTGCCAGCAGCCAAGAGATTAGCGGGAACACCGGGGAGCTGTTTTTT. It codes for CASSQEISGNTGELFF.

CDR3 nucleotides: TGTGCCAGCAGCAAAGTGGCCCGTTGGAGCGGGGAGCTGTTTTTT. Protein sequence: CASSKVARWSGELFF. The chain carries TRBV21-1 and TRBJ2-2; the table's D call of TRBD2 was not tested on the DNA. TRBV21-1 is a known pseudogene. The CDR3 runs 15 residues.

The chain has TRBV23-1 and TRBJ2-3; no clear D. TRBV23-1 falls under the ORF class, with uncertain function. The CDR3 sequence is 16 residues long. Trimming removed 3 bases at V and 1 base at J, with 14 bases between. This CDR3 reads CASSHWSSQGTDTQYF. CDR3 bases: TGCGCCAGCAGTCACTGGAGCTCGCAGGGCACAGATACGCAGTATTTT.

The chain is built from TRBV13 and TRBJ2-7; 9 bases fit TRBD1. The CDR3 loop spans 14 amino acids. Trimming cost V 3 bases and J 3 bases; bases outside gene matches: 3. CDR1 and CDR2 (germline): PRHDT, FYEKMQ (reference sequence). CDR3 sequence: CASSFRDRVYEQYF. Written as DNA, the CDR3 is TGTGCCAGCAGCTTCCGGGACAGGGTCTACGAGCAGTACTTC.

The rearrangement uses TRBV4-2 and TRBJ2-1, with 14 bases lining up with TRBD2. Germline CDR1 and CDR2: LGHNA and YNFKEQ. This CDR3 is 17 amino acids long. J gave up 6 bases and V 0 bases, and 4 bases lay outside the gene matches. The CDR3 bases are TGTGCCAGCAGCCAAGACGCCGGGACTAGCGGGAGCAATGAGCAGTTCTTC. This codes for CASSQDAGTSGSNEQFF.

The rearrangement uses TRBV5-1 and TRBJ2-7; maybe TRBD2 (5 bases). With 0 bases removed from V and 5 bases from J, the gap between germline ends came to 12 bases. The CDR3 has 14 residues. Germline CDR1 is SGHRS and CDR2 is YFSETQ. The CDR3 coding sequence is TGCGCCAGCAGCTTGGAGAGAGGGTTGAACGAGCAGTACTTC. Its protein is CASSLERGLNEQYF.

This clone was seen only once. The chain uses TRBV6-6 and TRBJ1-5; TRBD1 aligns across 7 bases. J gave up 6 bases and V 5 bases, and 7 bases lay outside the gene matches. CDR1 and CDR2 from the germline V gene are MNHNY and SVGAGI (reference sequence). This CDR3 is built from 14 residues. The CDR3 reads CASSDTGERQPQHF. The CDR3, as DNA: TGTGCCAGCAGTGACACAGGGGAGCGTCAGCCCCAGCATTTT.

The V and J genes are TRBV6-6 and TRBJ1-1; 9 bases map to TRBD1. V lost 5 bases, J lost 0 bases, and 7 bases stayed unmatched. Germline CDR1 is MNHNY and CDR2 is SVGAGI (reference sequence). The CDR3 consists of 16 residues. CDR3 in amino acids: CASSRDRVRMNTEAFF. The CDR3 DNA follows: TGTGCCAGCAGTCGGGACAGGGTTAGGATGAACACTGAAGCTTTCTTT.

This clone was detected only a few times. The chain joins TRBV7-9 to TRBJ2-7; weak D call: TRBD2 (6 bases). CDR3 length: 19 residues. Trimming pared 6 bases from V and 3 bases from J, leaving 30 bases between. Germline CDR1 is SEHNR and CDR2 is FQNEAQ (reference sequence). The CDR3 sequence is CASSLPGTTAGTVNYEQYF. The CDR3 region has the DNA TGTGCCAGCAGTCTGCCCGGAACCACGGCCGGGACTGTTAACTACGAGCAGTACTTC.

The V gene is TRBV6-5, the J gene TRBJ2-7, with D tentatively TRBD2 (6 bases). Per the germline V gene, CDR1 is MNHEY and CDR2 is SVGAGI. Trimming shortened V by 10 bases and J by 0 bases, and 13 bases separated the two germline ends. This CDR3 region has 13 residues. The CDR3 here is CATKEGYSYEQYF. The DNA for the CDR3 is TGTGCCACCAAGGAGGGGTACTCCTACGAGCAGTACTTC.

Concerning this clone itself: Its ends do not fully match the called genes, so a read error is possible. V is TRBV18 and J is TRBJ1-2; D may be TRBD1 (6 bases). Looked up from germline, CDR1 is KGHSH and CDR2 is LQKENI. This CDR3 comprises 14 residues. The CDR3 loop is CASSLDRAKYGYTF. The CDR3 nucleotides read TGTGCCAGCTCCTTGGACAGAGCTAAGTATGGCTACACCTTC.

This clone was seen only a few times. The J gene is TRBJ2-7, the V gene TRBV18; D perhaps matches TRBD2 (5 bases). The CDR3 covers 14 residues. The V end lost 0 bases, the J end lost 4 bases, and 10 bases lay between the germline ends. From germline, CDR1 is KGHSH and CDR2 LQKENI. As DNA, the CDR3 is TGTGCCAGCTCACCACCGAGGGATAGGTACGAGCAGTACTTC. Its protein is CASSPPRDRYEQYF.

V usage is TRBV4-1 and J usage is TRBJ2-7, with D possibly matching TRBD1 (6 bases). The germline V gene has CDR1 MGHRA and CDR2 YSYEKL. The CDR3 is 15 residues long. The V end was cut by 1 base, the J end by 2 bases, with 12 bases between. In DNA form, the CDR3 reads TGCGCCAGCAGCCAAGCCGACAGGCCCGCCTACGAGCAGTACTTC. It codes for CASSQADRPAYEQYF.

The V call is TRBV6-5, the J call TRBJ2-1; D gene ambiguous. Germline loops: CDR1 MNHEY, CDR2 SVGAGI. Trimming cost V 5 bases and J 0 bases, with 11 bases left between them. The CDR3 totals 15 residues. The CDR3 DNA reads as TGTGCCAGCAGTGGCGTAAACCACTCCTACAATGAGCAGTTCTTC. It encodes CASSGVNHSYNEQFF.

V is TRBV23-1 and J is TRBJ2-2; 7 bases are a match to TRBD1. TRBV23-1 is an open reading frame, and its role is uncertain. The trim removed 0 bases at V and 2 bases at J, leaving 6 bases unmatched. The length of the CDR3 is 17 residues. The CDR3 DNA reads TGCGCCAGCAGTCAATCTCGGGACAGCACTAACACCGGGGAGCTGTTTTTT. Translation gives CASSQSRDSTNTGELFF.

This clone came up once. This sequence joins TRBV18 and TRBJ2-7; TRBD1 is a possible D gene (5 bases). The CDR3 spans 15 residues. V was trimmed by 2 bases and J by 0 bases, leaving 11 bases between them. Per the germline V gene, CDR1 is KGHSH and CDR2 is LQKENI. The CDR3 spells CASSPGRASSYEQYF. DNA of the CDR3: TGTGCCAGCTCACCAGGCAGGGCTAGCTCCTACGAGCAGTACTTC. The full variable domain, in which reference TRBV18 and TRBJ2-7 provide the parts outside the CDR3, is NAGVMQNPRHLVRRRGQEARLRCSPMKGHSHVYWYRQLPEEGLKFMVYLQKENIIDESGMPKERFSAEFPKEGPSILRIQQVVRGDSAAYFCASSPGRASSYEQYFGPGTRLTVT.

A single count supports this clone. This sequence joins TRBV5-6 and TRBJ2-5; D not certain. The J call may be mistaken, given a closer DNA end match to TRBJ2-7. CDR3 length: 13 amino acids. CDR1 SGHDT and CDR2 YYEEEE come from the germline V gene. CDR3 bases: TGTGCCAGCAGCTTTGACCGACCCAGCGAGCAGTACTTC. The encoded protein is CASSFDRPSEQYF.

In this sample, this clone turned up once. The chain uses TRBV19 and TRBJ1-4; D is uncertain. The CDR3 runs to 15 residues. Germline V gene lookup returns CDR1 LNHDA and CDR2 SQIVND (reference sequence). Deletions cut 5 bases from V and 6 bases from J, with 16 bases between. The CDR3 DNA sequence: TGTGCCAGTAGTTTCTACACGGTGATGGATGAAAAACTGTTTTTT. Its translation: CASSFYTVMDEKLFF. Combining the CDR3 with reference TRBV19 and TRBJ1-4 gives the whole variable domain DGGITQSPKYLFRKEGQNVTLSCEQNLNHDAMYWYRQDPGQGLRLIYYSQIVNDFQKGDIAEGYSVSREKKESFPLTVTSAQKNPTAFYLCASSFYTVMDEKLFFGSGTQLSVL.

The chain links TRBV28 to TRBJ2-7; 10 bases are shared with TRBD2. Germline V lookup: CDR1 MDHEN, CDR2 SYDVKM. The CDR3 runs 16 residues. With V trimmed by 4 bases and J by 6 bases, 12 bases remained unmatched. Here the CDR3 DNA reads TGTGCCAGCAGTTCTGCCCAGCTAGCGGGAGAGGGCGAGCAGTACTTC. This codes for CASSSAQLAGEGEQYF. The whole variable domain, remainder taken from reference TRBV28 and TRBJ2-7, is DVKVTQSSRYLVKRTGEKVFLECVQDMDHENMFWYRQDPGLGLRLIYFSYDVKMKEKGDIPEGYSVSREKKERFSLILESASTNQTSMYLCASSSAQLAGEGEQYFGPGTRLTVT.

The chain combines TRBV4-2 with TRBJ2-5; TRBD2 agrees at 12 bases. CDR1 and CDR2 from the germline V gene are LGHNA and YNFKEQ. CDR3 size: 18 residues. The V segment lost 1 base and the J segment 4 bases; nucleotides outside the gene matches: 10. CDR3 protein: CASSQGLASGRALETQYF. CDR3 sequence (DNA): TGTGCCAGCAGCCAAGGGTTGGCTAGCGGGAGGGCCCTAGAGACCCAGTACTTC.

The rearrangement links TRBV6-1 to TRBJ1-2; D may be TRBD1 (6 bases). Germline V gene lookup returns CDR1 MNHNS and CDR2 SASEGT. The length of the CDR3 is 15 residues. Trimming removed 2 bases from V and 0 bases from J, with 10 bases in between. CDR3 region: CASSEPGHTNYGYTF. The CDR3 region has the DNA TGTGCCAGCAGTGAACCGGGACACACTAACTATGGCTACACCTTC.